The rows below give T cell receptor beta chains drawn from one sample of a study of spatial heterogeneity in lung cancer. TCRdb redid the calling of the 5' RACE reads with MiXCR, one entry per CDR3 protein. The sample consists of about 4,900 distinct CDR3 sequences, about 23% of them appearing once. Sequenced material: lung tumor tissue, taken at surgery. The receptors here all came from a male donor with early-stage non-small cell lung cancer. Both conserved end residues are trimmed from each CDR3. Fields, in order: CDR3 protein, V gene, J gene, D gene. A D gene is named only where the DNA matches it firmly.

cdr3_aa: ASSMAPGGETQY; v_call: TRBV6-1; j_call: TRBJ2-5; d_call: NA
cdr3_aa: ASSLTSGGIYYEQY; v_call: TRBV12-3/TRBV12-4; j_call: TRBJ2-7; d_call: TRBD2
cdr3_aa: ASSGGAGQTYNEQF; v_call: TRBV11-3; j_call: TRBJ2-1; d_call: NA
cdr3_aa: ASTDEGYEQY; v_call: TRBV6-2/TRBV6-3; j_call: TRBJ2-7; d_call: NA
cdr3_aa: ASSSGNTEAF; v_call: TRBV11-2; j_call: TRBJ1-1; d_call: NA
cdr3_aa: ASSYRTIYEWQY; v_call: TRBV6-8; j_call: TRBJ2-7; d_call: NA
cdr3_aa: ASSFQGPEAF; v_call: TRBV28; j_call: TRBJ1-1; d_call: NA
cdr3_aa: ASRNIAGGTYEQY; v_call: TRBV28; j_call: TRBJ2-7; d_call: TRBD2
cdr3_aa: ASSLVMAGDAY; v_call: TRBV7-9; j_call: TRBJ2-7; d_call: TRBD2
cdr3_aa: ASSPRGQGDTEAF; v_call: TRBV7-2; j_call: TRBJ1-1; d_call: TRBD1
cdr3_aa: ASSLWGWDTEAF; v_call: TRBV14; j_call: TRBJ1-1; d_call: NA
cdr3_aa: ASSLGSGGELF; v_call: TRBV11-2; j_call: TRBJ2-2; d_call: NA
cdr3_aa: SAPGKPQH; v_call: TRBV20-1; j_call: TRBJ1-5; d_call: NA
cdr3_aa: ASSWSAGVGYT; v_call: TRBV11-2; j_call: TRBJ1-2; d_call: NA
cdr3_aa: ASSFGGEFYNEQF; v_call: TRBV7-9; j_call: TRBJ2-1; d_call: NA
cdr3_aa: ASRDRVGEKLF; v_call: TRBV2; j_call: TRBJ1-4; d_call: TRBD1
cdr3_aa: ASSPYMAPDTQY; v_call: TRBV5-1; j_call: TRBJ2-3; d_call: NA
cdr3_aa: SAILAGGPGDTQY; v_call: TRBV20-1; j_call: TRBJ2-3; d_call: TRBD2
cdr3_aa: ASSFEGDQPQH; v_call: TRBV5-1; j_call: TRBJ1-5; d_call: NA
cdr3_aa: ASSPGQGDFYGYT; v_call: TRBV7-2; j_call: TRBJ1-2; d_call: TRBD1
cdr3_aa: ASSFLFGKRYGYT; v_call: TRBV5-1; j_call: TRBJ1-2; d_call: NA
cdr3_aa: ATSDPSLDANEQF; v_call: TRBV24-1; j_call: TRBJ2-1; d_call: NA
cdr3_aa: ASSVGGTSGSSYNEQF; v_call: TRBV9; j_call: TRBJ2-1; d_call: TRBD2
cdr3_aa: ASTLSGGYTGELF; v_call: TRBV6-2/TRBV6-3; j_call: TRBJ2-2; d_call: TRBD1
cdr3_aa: SARVALASTDTQY; v_call: TRBV20-1; j_call: TRBJ2-3; d_call: NA
cdr3_aa: ASSPKENYGYT; v_call: TRBV6-2/TRBV6-3; j_call: TRBJ1-2; d_call: NA
cdr3_aa: ASSLGGSGGLQPQH; v_call: TRBV7-9; j_call: TRBJ1-5; d_call: NA
cdr3_aa: SVGRQGAENEQF; v_call: TRBV29-1; j_call: TRBJ2-1; d_call: TRBD1
cdr3_aa: DSSFYICSARDRASSETQY; v_call: TRBV11-2; j_call: TRBJ2-5; d_call: NA
cdr3_aa: ASSLAPAGNTGELF; v_call: TRBV7-2; j_call: TRBJ2-2; d_call: NA
cdr3_aa: ASSPDRGGEKLF; v_call: TRBV5-4; j_call: TRBJ1-4; d_call: TRBD1
cdr3_aa: ASGRLPNTGELF; v_call: TRBV28; j_call: TRBJ2-2; d_call: NA
cdr3_aa: SAPPTSSPYNEQF; v_call: TRBV20-1; j_call: TRBJ2-1; d_call: NA
cdr3_aa: ASSQDRYEQF; v_call: TRBV14; j_call: TRBJ2-1; d_call: NA
cdr3_aa: SARDPGQLLYEQY; v_call: TRBV20-1; j_call: TRBJ2-7; d_call: NA
cdr3_aa: ASSWGQAEQY; v_call: TRBV5-1; j_call: TRBJ2-7; d_call: TRBD1
cdr3_aa: SARDLSAGVRYEQY; v_call: TRBV20-1; j_call: TRBJ2-7; d_call: TRBD2
cdr3_aa: AINDRGANYGYT; v_call: TRBV10-3; j_call: TRBJ1-2; d_call: TRBD1